Below are 23 T cell receptor beta chains sequenced from a single sample in a study of T cells in Graves' hyperthyroidism and ophthalmopathy. TCR beta CDR3 region amplification was performed from RNA transcripts. The HTBI primer set drove a first-round RT-PCR of the TCR CDR3. TCRdb re-derived calls from the multiplex PCR reads in MiXCR, one entry per CDR3 protein. The sample holds approximately 560,000 distinct CDR3 sequences, under 60% seen once. Sequencing was done on a sample of peripheral blood or thyroid tissue (not recorded which). The receptor source for this set is a woman aged 18 to 35 with Graves' hyperthyroidism.

The chain couples TRBV5-1 to TRBJ2-7; D gene uncertain. CDR1 and CDR2 (germline): SGHRS, YFSETQ. The CDR3 is made up of 10 amino acids. The germline V and J ends were trimmed by 7 bases and 4 bases, with 6 bases remaining between them. CDR3 sequence: CASPRYEQYF. As DNA, the CDR3 is TGCGCCAGCCCCCGATACGAGCAGTACTTC.

This sequence joins TRBV2 and TRBJ1-6; no firm D call. The CDR3 contains 12 residues. Trimming shortened V by 3 bases and J by 6 bases, and 3 bases separated the two germline ends. Germline V gene sequence: CDR1 SNHLY, CDR2 FYNNEI. For the CDR3, the DNA is TGTGCCAGCAGTGACAGTAATTCACCCCTCCACTTT. The encoded protein is CASSDSNSPLHF.

CDR3 in amino acids: CSAKFLNTGELFF. The CDR3 DNA is TGCAGTGCTAAATTCCTGAACACCGGGGAGCTGTTTTTT. The gene calls are TRBV20-1 and TRBJ2-2; D not certain. This CDR3 spans 13 amino acids. The ends were cut back, 4 bases at V and 1 base at J, with 7 bases in the middle. Germline V CDR1 and CDR2: DFQATT, SNEGSKA (reference sequence).

This chain uses TRBV25-1 with TRBJ1-4, with TRBD1 matching over 7 bases. The CDR3 contains 15 residues. V lost 3 bases to trimming and J lost 6 bases; unmatched junction nucleotides: 7. CDR1 and CDR2 (germline): MGHDK, SYGVNS. This chain's CDR3 is CASSDWDRQHEKLFF. DNA of the CDR3: TGTGCCAGCAGTGATTGGGACAGACAGCATGAAAAACTGTTTTTT.

The V call is TRBV7-8, the J call TRBJ1-1, with 9 positions matching TRBD1. Trimming cost V 5 bases and J 4 bases; bases outside gene matches: 8. This CDR3 region has 15 residues. Looked up from germline, CDR1 is SGHVS and CDR2 is FQNEAQ. The CDR3 spells CASSPLGTGSTEAFF. CDR3 bases: TGTGCCAGCAGCCCCTTAGGGACAGGGAGCACTGAAGCTTTCTTT.

Notes on this clonotype: A clone one base away is much larger, so this may be a read error. It is likely a read error, because the conserved phenylalanine at the end of the CDR3 is missing. The chain employs TRBV7-2 and TRBJ1-1; D unclear. In germline, CDR1 is SGHTA, CDR2 FQGNSA. This CDR3 spans 13 amino acids. V shed 0 bases and J shed 4 bases, with 6 bases lying between them. CDR3 coding DNA: TGTGCCAGCAGCTTAGCCCAGATCACTGAAGCTTTCCTT. It is translated as CASSLAQITEAFL.

This clonotype has just a few counts. This chain links TRBV29-1 with TRBJ2-3; TRBD2 might be the D (6 bases). The CDR3 extends over 12 amino acids. Looked up from germline, CDR1 is SQVTM and CDR2 is ANQGSEA. V was shortened by 4 bases and J by 2 bases, with 7 bases between the two germline ends. The CDR3 bases are TGCAGCGTTGGCGGGGCCACAGATACGCAGTATTTT. It translates to CSVGGATDTQYF.

This clonotype was counted once. It may be a read error: a sequence one base away is much more abundant. V is TRBV9 and J is TRBJ1-6; D may be TRBD1 (5 bases). Between the trimmed V and J ends, which lost 4 bases and 10 bases, there was a span of 21 bases. In germline, CDR1 is SGDLS, CDR2 YYNGEE. The length of the CDR3 is 16 residues. The CDR3 DNA reads TGTGCCAGCAGCCCGGGCACGGGATCGCGGGGGTCACCCCTCCACTTT. It yields the protein CASSPGTGSRGSPLHF.

This chain links TRBV7-2 with TRBJ1-1; maybe TRBD1 (6 bases). In germline, CDR1 is SGHTA, CDR2 FQGNSA. CDR3 length: 16 residues. The V end lost 5 bases, the J end lost 1 base, and 17 bases lay between the germline ends. The CDR3 loop reads CASSPGRGASNTEAFF. CDR3 sequence (DNA): TGTGCCAGCAGCCCGGGACGGGGGGCGTCGAACACTGAAGCTTTCTTT.

On this clonotype: A read error is possible here, since a much larger clone lies one base away. The chain employs TRBV7-9 and TRBJ2-7, with D tentatively TRBD1 (6 bases). Germline lookup yields CDR1 SEHNR and CDR2 FQNEAQ (reference sequence). The CDR3 is made up of 17 amino acids. The CDR3 DNA reads as TGTGCCAGCAGCTTAGCGGGGTTTGACAGGCCCTCCTACAAGCAGTACTTC. Translation: CASSLAGFDRPSYKQYF.

Many counts were recorded for this clonotype. This sequence joins TRBV20-1 and TRBJ2-2; no reliable D call. The CDR3 runs 14 residues. The V gene's germline CDR1 is DFQATT and CDR2 SNEGSKA (reference sequence). With 6 bases removed from V and 0 bases from J, the gap between germline ends came to 11 bases. CDR3 in DNA: TGCAGTGCGTGGGATTCCGCGAACACCGGGGAGCTGTTTTTT. Protein sequence: CSAWDSANTGELFF.

Of note for this clonotype: This may come from a read error, since a much larger clone is one base off. V gene TRBV20-1 combines with J gene TRBJ1-3; 9 positions agree with TRBD1. Looked up from germline, CDR1 is DFQATT and CDR2 is SNEGSKA (reference sequence). The CDR3 length is 13 residues. Trimming removed 3 bases from V and 7 bases from J; junction bases left unmatched: 4. The chain's CDR3 is CSARGTGQNTIYF. The DNA for the CDR3 is TGCAGTGCTAGGGGGACAGGGCAGAACACCATATATTTT.

This chain uses TRBV10-3 with TRBJ2-7; 10 bases are shared with TRBD1. The CDR3 is made up of 14 amino acids. Germline V gives CDR1 ENHRY, CDR2 SYGVKD. Trimming at V came to 6 bases and at J to 4 bases, leaving 6 bases not matched to a gene. DNA for the CDR3: TGTGCCATCAGGGCCGGGACAGGGGTTTACGAGCAGTACTTC. Its translation is CAIRAGTGVYEQYF.

The chain combines TRBV10-3 with TRBJ2-2; D is unresolved. The CDR3 sequence is 15 residues long. CDR1 ENHRY and CDR2 SYGVKD come from the germline V gene. Between the trimmed V and J ends, which lost 11 bases and 4 bases, there was a span of 20 bases. The chain's CDR3 is CARTLPERGTGELFF. The CDR3 nucleotides are TGTGCCCGTACCTTGCCCGAGCGCGGCACCGGGGAGCTGTTTTTT.

This clonotype was observed many times. V and J are TRBV9 and TRBJ1-6; 7 bases match TRBD1. Germline assignment: CDR1 SGDLS and CDR2 YYNGEE. The CDR3 has 14 amino acids. Germline trimming cut 3 bases from V and 7 bases from J; bases unmatched to any gene: 4. CDR3 coding DNA: TGTGCCAGCAGCGGTGGACAGGCAAATTCACCCCTCCACTTT. Its protein product is CASSGGQANSPLHF.

J is TRBJ2-7 and V is TRBV25-1, with 8 bases identical to TRBD2. The CDR3 covers 15 residues. Germline V gives CDR1 MGHDK, CDR2 SYGVNS. Germline trimming cut 1 base from V and 6 bases from J; bases unmatched to any gene: 8. For the CDR3, the DNA is TGTGCCAGCAGTGAATTTACTAGCGGAGGCGTCGAGCAGTACTTC. Translated: CASSEFTSGGVEQYF.

This clonotype was counted between two and nine times. The V and J genes are TRBV2 and TRBJ2-6, with TRBD2 identical over 7 bases. The CDR3 consists of 19 residues. Germline CDR1 reads SNHLY; CDR2 reads FYNNEI. Trimming at V came to 6 bases and at J to 0 bases, leaving 14 bases not matched to a gene. CDR3 DNA sequence: TGTGCCAGCAGGAACGGATACGGGCGGGAGAACTCTGGGGCCAACGTCCTGACTTTC. Its protein is CASRNGYGRENSGANVLTF.

This rearrangement joins TRBV2 to TRBJ2-6; D is unclear. This CDR3 region has 16 residues. V was pared by 6 bases and J by 0 bases, with 12 bases between. Germline values: CDR1 SNHLY, CDR2 FYNNEI. In DNA, the CDR3 is TGTGCCAGCAGCCAAGGACGTAGCTCTGGGGCCAACGTCCTGACTTTC. Its protein is CASSQGRSSGANVLTF.

This clonotype was observed a few times. The chain recombines TRBV2 with TRBJ2-7; TRBD2 aligns across 13 bases. The length of the CDR3 is 15 residues. Germline V gives CDR1 SNHLY, CDR2 FYNNEI. Trimming at V came to 8 bases and at J to 4 bases, leaving 8 bases not matched to a gene. CDR3 loop: CASALTSGRPYEQYF. The CDR3 DNA reads as TGTGCCAGCGCTCTGACTAGCGGGAGGCCTTACGAGCAGTACTTC.

The sample holds one count of this clonotype. CDR3: CASSLDVGIQETQYF. In DNA form, the CDR3 reads TGCGCCAGCAGCTTGGACGTCGGCATCCAAGAGACCCAGTACTTC. The V and J genes are TRBV5-1 and TRBJ2-5; D is uncertain. The germline V and J ends were trimmed by 0 bases and 1 base, with 10 bases remaining between them. The CDR3 is made up of 15 amino acids. CDR1 is SGHRS and CDR2 is YFSETQ in the germline V gene.

The chain uses TRBV29-1 and TRBJ1-1, with TRBD1 matching over 11 bases. The V and J ends lost 8 bases and 4 bases, in that order; junction bases with no gene match: 6. The length of the CDR3 is 13 residues. Germline assignment: CDR1 SQVTM and CDR2 ANQGSEA. The CDR3 DNA reads as TGCAGCTTGGGGGACAGGGGGATCACTGAAGCTTTCTTT. Amino acid sequence: CSLGDRGITEAFF.

A few counts support this clonotype. This chain connects TRBV2 to TRBJ1-6, with 7 bases fitting TRBD1. The CDR3 covers 13 residues. Germline CDR1 is SNHLY and CDR2 is FYNNEI. J was trimmed by 7 bases and V by 6 bases; bases with no gene match: 3. In DNA, the CDR3 is TGTGCCAGCAGGACAGGGAGCAATTCACCCCTCCACTTT. This sequence encodes CASRTGSNSPLHF.

This clonotype was seen ten or more times. This rearrangement joins TRBV24-1 to TRBJ1-5; the D gene is possibly TRBD1 (5 bases). CDR3 length: 15 residues. The V gene lost 7 bases and the J gene lost 1 base, with 13 bases spanning the gap. Germline CDR1 reads KGHDR; CDR2 reads SFDVKD. CDR3 amino acids: CATSDPRVSNQPQHF. The CDR3 nucleotides are TGTGCCACCAGCGACCCCAGGGTAAGCAATCAGCCCCAGCATTTT.